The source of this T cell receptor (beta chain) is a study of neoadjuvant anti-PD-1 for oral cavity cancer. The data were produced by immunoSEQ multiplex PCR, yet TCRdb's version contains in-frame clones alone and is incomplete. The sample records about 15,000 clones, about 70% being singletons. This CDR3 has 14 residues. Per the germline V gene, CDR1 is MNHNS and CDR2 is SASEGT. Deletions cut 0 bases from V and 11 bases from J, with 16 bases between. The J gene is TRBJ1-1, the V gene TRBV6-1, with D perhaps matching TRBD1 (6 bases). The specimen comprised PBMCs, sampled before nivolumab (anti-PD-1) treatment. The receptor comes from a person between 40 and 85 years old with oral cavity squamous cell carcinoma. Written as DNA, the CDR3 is TGTGCCAGCAGTGAAGCGGAATCCGGGACAAAGGCTTTCTTT. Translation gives CASSEAESGTKAFF.